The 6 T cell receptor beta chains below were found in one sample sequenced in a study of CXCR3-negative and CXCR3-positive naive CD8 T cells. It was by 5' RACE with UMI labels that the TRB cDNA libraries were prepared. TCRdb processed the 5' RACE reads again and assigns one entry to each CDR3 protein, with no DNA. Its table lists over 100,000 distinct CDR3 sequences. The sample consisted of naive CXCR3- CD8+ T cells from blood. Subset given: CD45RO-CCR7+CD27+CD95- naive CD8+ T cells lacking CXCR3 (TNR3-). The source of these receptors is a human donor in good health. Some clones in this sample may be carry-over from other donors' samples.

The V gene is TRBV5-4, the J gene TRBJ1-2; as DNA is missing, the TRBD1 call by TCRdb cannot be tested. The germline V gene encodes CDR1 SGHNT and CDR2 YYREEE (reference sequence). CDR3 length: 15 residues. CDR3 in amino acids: CASTPDLRVNYGYTF.

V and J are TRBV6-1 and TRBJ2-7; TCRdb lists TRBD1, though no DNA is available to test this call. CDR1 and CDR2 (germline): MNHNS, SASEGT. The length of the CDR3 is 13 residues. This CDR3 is CASKDRVAYEQYF.

CDR3 region: CASSPDREGQPQHF. The chain employs TRBV28 and TRBJ1-5; without DNA, the TCRdb call of TRBD1 cannot be checked. The CDR3 extends over 14 amino acids. The germline V gene encodes CDR1 MDHEN and CDR2 SYDVKM.

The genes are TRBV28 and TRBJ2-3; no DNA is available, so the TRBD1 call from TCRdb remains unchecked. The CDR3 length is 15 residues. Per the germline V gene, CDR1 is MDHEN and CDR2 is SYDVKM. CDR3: CASSPLTASTDTQYF.

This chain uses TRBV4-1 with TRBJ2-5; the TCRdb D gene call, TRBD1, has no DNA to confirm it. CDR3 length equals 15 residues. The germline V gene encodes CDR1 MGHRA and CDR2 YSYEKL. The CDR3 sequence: CASSQTRGAQETQYF.

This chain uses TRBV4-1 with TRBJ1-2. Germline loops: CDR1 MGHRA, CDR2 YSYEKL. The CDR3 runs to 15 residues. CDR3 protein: CASSQALGANYGYTF.